Listed here are 32 T cell receptor beta chains from one sample, sequenced in a study of T cell changes during pregnancy in multiple sclerosis. TCRdb's copy holds only in-frame clones and misses some; the assay was immunoSEQ multiplex PCR. The sample lists approximately 65,000 clones, around 96% occurring once. The material was CD8+ T cells from peripheral blood mononuclear cells, obtained after pregnancy. The receptors originated from a female donor with multiple sclerosis, enrolled in a pregnancy study.

This rearrangement joins TRBV28 to TRBJ1-2, with 7 bases identical to TRBD1. V lost 3 bases and J lost 7; bases outside the gene matches: 8. In germline, CDR1 is MDHEN, CDR2 SYDVKM. The CDR3 covers 14 residues. The CDR3 reads CASSFGGGAGGYTF. Written as DNA, the CDR3 is TGTGCCAGCAGTTTTGGAGGGGGCGCGGGTGGCTACACCTTC.

The J gene is TRBJ1-2, the V gene TRBV7-9; TRBD1 matches 8 bases. Germline V gene lookup returns CDR1 SEHNR and CDR2 FQNEAQ (reference sequence). Trimming removed 7 bases from V and 7 bases from J; junction bases left unmatched: 14. The CDR3 loop spans 15 amino acids. For the CDR3, the DNA is TGTGCCAGCATCCCTGGGGGGCAGGGGGCGTTTGGCTACACCTTC. Translation gives CASIPGGQGAFGYTF.

The V call is TRBV4-3, the J call TRBJ2-1; 9 positions agree with TRBD2. V gave up 3 bases and J gave up 8 bases; unmatched junction bases: 8. The CDR3 loop spans 15 amino acids. Germline V gene data show CDR1 as LGHNA and CDR2 as YSLEER. The CDR3, as DNA: TGCGCCAGCAGCCACAGCGGGAGGATAAGGGATGAGCAGTTCTTC. Protein: CASSHSGRIRDEQFF.

The rearrangement joins TRBV7-2 to TRBJ2-1; 8 bases line up with TRBD1. Germline V CDR1 and CDR2: SGHTA, FQGNSA. V was clipped by 2 bases and J by 5 bases; unmatched bases: 5. The CDR3 length is 15 residues. The CDR3 loop is CASSLRWGQDNEQFF. CDR3 DNA sequence: TGTGCCAGCAGCTTAAGGTGGGGACAGGACAATGAGCAGTTCTTC. The complete variable domain, with remaining parts taken from reference TRBV7-2 and TRBJ2-1, reads GAGVSQSPSNKVTEKGKDVELRCDPISGHTALYWYRQSLGQGLEFLIYFQGNSAPDKSGLPSDRFSAERTGGSVSTLTIQRTQQEDSAVYLCASSLRWGQDNEQFFGPGTRLTVL.

The rearrangement uses TRBV5-5 and TRBJ1-2; D is possibly TRBD1 (5 bases). V dropped 0 bases and J dropped 8 bases, with 5 bases sitting between them. Germline lookup yields CDR1 SGHKS and CDR2 YYEKEE (reference sequence). This CDR3 comprises 11 residues. CDR3: CASSLGGGYTF. CDR3 sequence (DNA): TGTGCCAGCAGCTTGGGGGGCGGCTACACCTTC.

The V call is TRBV4-2, the J call TRBJ1-5; TRBD1 might be the D (5 bases). The length of the CDR3 is 16 residues. From germline, CDR1 is LGHNA and CDR2 YNFKEQ. Trimming removed 0 bases from V and 2 bases from J, with 11 bases in between. The CDR3 nucleotides are TGTGCCAGCAGCCAAGAGGAGGGGACCCGCAATCAGCCCCAGCATTTT. Amino acid sequence: CASSQEEGTRNQPQHF.

The V call is TRBV28, the J call TRBJ2-7, with TRBD2 matching 9 bases. Germline CDR1 and CDR2: MDHEN and SYDVKM. CDR3 length: 15 residues. V lost 4 bases, J lost 3 bases, and 7 bases stayed unmatched. For the CDR3, the DNA is TGTGCCAGCAGTTCGCCCGGACTAGCGAGCTACGAGCAGTACTTC. This sequence encodes CASSSPGLASYEQYF.

This chain connects TRBV7-9 to TRBJ2-7; a possible D gene is TRBD1 (6 bases). Germline V gives CDR1 SEHNR, CDR2 FQNEAQ (reference sequence). V lost 1 base to trimming and J lost 3 bases, with 19 bases between them. This CDR3 is 17 amino acids long. The CDR3 loop is CASSLGDNRDRRYEQYF. In DNA, the CDR3 is TGTGCCAGCAGCTTAGGTGATAACAGGGATCGTCGCTACGAGCAGTACTTC.

V usage is TRBV7-9 and J usage is TRBJ2-7; a possible D gene is TRBD2 (5 bases). The CDR3 is 14 amino acids. Looked up from germline, CDR1 is SEHNR and CDR2 is FQNEAQ (reference sequence). The ends were cut back, 3 bases at V and 2 bases at J, with 11 bases in the middle. The CDR3 region has the DNA TGTGCCAGCAGCTTCGGCGGGCCCCCCTACGAGCAGTACTTC. It translates to CASSFGGPPYEQYF. The whole variable domain, remainder taken from reference TRBV7-9 and TRBJ2-7, is DTGVSQNPRHKITKRGQNVTFRCDPISEHNRLYWYRQTLGQGPEFLTYFQNEAQLEKSRLLSDRFSAERPKGSFSTLEIQRTEQGDSAMYLCASSFGGPPYEQYFGPGTRLTVT.

The J gene is TRBJ2-5, the V gene TRBV7-9, with 11 positions matching TRBD2. V shed 9 bases and J 5 bases; nucleotides not matched to a gene: 14. The CDR3 is 16 residues long. The V gene's germline CDR1 is SEHNR and CDR2 FQNEAQ (reference sequence). The CDR3 sequence: CASSPLLAGGRETQYF. The CDR3 DNA is TGTGCCAGTAGCCCCCTCCTAGCGGGAGGAAGGGAGACCCAGTACTTC.

The chain is built from TRBV13 and TRBJ2-2; 14 bases align to TRBD2. The V segment lost 5 bases and the J segment 5 bases; nucleotides outside the gene matches: 4. CDR1 and CDR2 from the germline V gene are PRHDT and FYEKMQ (reference sequence). The length of the CDR3 is 16 residues. This chain's CDR3 is CASSPGTSGSTGELFF. The CDR3 DNA follows: TGTGCCAGCAGCCCCGGGACTAGCGGGAGTACCGGGGAGCTGTTTTTT. The complete variable domain, with remaining parts taken from reference TRBV13 and TRBJ2-2, reads AAGVIQSPRHLIKEKRETATLKCYPIPRHDTVYWYQQGPGQDPQFLISFYEKMQSDKGSIPDRFSAQQFSDYHSELNMSSLELGDSALYFCASSPGTSGSTGELFFGEGSRLTVL.

V and J are TRBV7-8 and TRBJ2-7, with 10 bases lining up with TRBD1. CDR1 is SGHVS, CDR2 FQNEAQ, per germline. The CDR3 contains 14 residues. The V and J ends lost 6 bases and 7 bases, in that order; junction bases with no gene match: 9. In DNA form, the CDR3 reads TGTGCCAGCAGTCCCGGGACAGGGGTTAAAGAGCAGTACTTC. This encodes CASSPGTGVKEQYF.

The chain couples TRBV27 to TRBJ2-1, with 8 bases matching TRBD2. The length of the CDR3 is 13 residues. The germline V gene encodes CDR1 MNHEY and CDR2 SMNVEV (reference sequence). Trimming at V came to 3 bases and at J to 8 bases, leaving 3 bases not matched to a gene. The CDR3 is CASSFSSGHEQFF. In DNA form, the CDR3 reads TGTGCCAGCAGTTTTTCTAGCGGGCATGAGCAGTTCTTC.

The chain couples TRBV5-6 to TRBJ2-7; D is undetermined. The CDR3 totals 14 residues. From germline, CDR1 is SGHDT and CDR2 YYEEEE. V gave up 8 bases and J gave up 0 bases, with 15 bases separating them. The CDR3 bases are TGTGCCAGTAGTCAGGTATCAGCCTCCTACGAGCAGTACTTC. Residues: CASSQVSASYEQYF.

V gene TRBV7-8 combines with J gene TRBJ2-5; D is unresolved. The CDR3 is 15 amino acids. Germline V gene data show CDR1 as SGHVS and CDR2 as FQNEAQ. V was clipped by 1 base and J by 2 bases, with 11 bases between them. CDR3 protein: CASSLVEARQETQYF. As DNA, the CDR3 is TGTGCCAGCAGCTTAGTCGAGGCACGTCAAGAGACCCAGTACTTC.

The CDR3 coding sequence is TGTGCCAGCAGCCGAGGGGGACAGCTCGAACGGACCATATATTTT. Its protein is CASSRGGQLERTIYF. J is TRBJ1-3 and V is TRBV7-2; 7 bases agree with TRBD1. This CDR3 has 15 amino acids. Germline CDR1 is SGHTA and CDR2 is FQGNSA. With V trimmed by 5 bases and J by 10 bases, 14 bases remained unmatched. The full variable domain, in which reference TRBV7-2 and TRBJ1-3 provide the parts outside the CDR3, is GAGVSQSPSNKVTEKGKDVELRCDPISGHTALYWYRQSLGQGLEFLIYFQGNSAPDKSGLPSDRFSAERTGGSVSTLTIQRTQQEDSAVYLCASSRGGQLERTIYFGEGSWLTVV.

This chain joins TRBV7-8 and TRBJ2-5; 9 bases are a match to TRBD2. The length of the CDR3 is 15 residues. J lost 5 bases, V lost 1 base, and 5 bases had no gene match. Germline loops: CDR1 SGHVS, CDR2 FQNEAQ. DNA of the CDR3: TGTGCCAGCAGCTTAGTAGCGGGAGAGGGGGAGACCCAGTACTTC. Translated, it gives CASSLVAGEGETQYF.

The chain links TRBV7-2 to TRBJ2-7; possible D gene TRBD1, 6 bases. This CDR3 spans 13 amino acids. From germline, CDR1 is SGHTA and CDR2 FQGNSA. The V and J ends lost 5 bases and 3 bases respectively, with 11 bases between them. Here the CDR3 DNA reads TGTGCCAGCAGCCCCGGGACATTCTACGAGCAGTACTTC. Amino acids: CASSPGTFYEQYF.

This sequence joins TRBV28 and TRBJ2-1; no reliable D call. Trimming shortened V by 3 bases and J by 12 bases, and 9 bases separated the two germline ends. CDR3 length: 11 amino acids. Germline V lookup: CDR1 MDHEN, CDR2 SYDVKM. The CDR3 nucleotides read TGTGCCAGCAGTTTTGGGCAGATGCAGTTCTTC. It specifies CASSFGQMQFF.

The chain uses TRBV7-9 and TRBJ2-5; possible D gene TRBD1, 6 bases. This CDR3 has 12 amino acids. The V end lost 4 bases, the J end lost 10 bases, and 13 bases lay between the germline ends. From germline, CDR1 is SEHNR and CDR2 FQNEAQ (reference sequence). CDR3 coding DNA: TGTGCCAGCAGCTCAGGACAGCTGGGCCAGTACTTC. Translating it yields CASSSGQLGQYF.

The CDR3 spells CASSLGGALNEQFF. In DNA form, the CDR3 reads TGTGCCAGTAGCCTGGGGGGGGCCCTCAATGAGCAGTTCTTC. The chain joins TRBV19 to TRBJ2-1; possibly TRBD2 for D (7 bases). This CDR3 region has 14 residues. Germline-derived CDR1 and CDR2 are LNHDA and SQIVND (reference sequence). Deletions cut 6 bases from V and 6 bases from J, with 15 bases between. Together with reference TRBV19 and TRBJ2-1, the CDR3 gives the full variable domain: DGGITQSPKYLFRKEGQNVTLSCEQNLNHDAMYWYRQDPGQGLRLIYYSQIVNDFQKGDIAEGYSVSREKKESFPLTVTSAQKNPTAFYLCASSLGGALNEQFFGPGTRLTVL.

The chain recombines TRBV27 with TRBJ2-7; D perhaps matches TRBD1 (6 bases). Trimming cost V 0 bases and J 7 bases, with 16 bases left between them. Per the germline V gene, CDR1 is MNHEY and CDR2 is SMNVEV (reference sequence). This CDR3 comprises 15 residues. CDR3 bases: TGTGCCAGCAGTTTATCTTCAGGGGTAGGGTGGGAGCAGTACTTC. Its protein product is CASSLSSGVGWEQYF.

The chain uses TRBV27 and TRBJ2-7; D perhaps matches TRBD2 (5 bases). Trimming left V 5 bases short and J 6 bases short, with 11 bases between. The CDR3 spans 12 residues. CDR1 and CDR2 from the germline V gene are MNHEY and SMNVEV (reference sequence). This chain's CDR3 is CASSQSGREQYF. CDR3 in DNA: TGTGCCAGCAGTCAGAGCGGTCGCGAGCAGTACTTC.

The chain is built from TRBV28 and TRBJ1-4; the match to TRBD1 covers 10 bases. Looked up from germline, CDR1 is MDHEN and CDR2 is SYDVKM. V dropped 5 bases and J dropped 3; count of bases not matched to a gene: 9. The CDR3 totals 17 residues. In DNA, the CDR3 is TGTGCCAGCAGTACCACACGGACAGGGGGGGCTAATGAAAAACTGTTTTTT. Its translation is CASSTTRTGGANEKLFF.

The chain recombines TRBV5-6 with TRBJ2-1, with D possibly being TRBD2 (6 bases). Germline V gene sequence: CDR1 SGHDT, CDR2 YYEEEE. Trimming cost V 3 bases and J 6 bases, with 7 bases left between them. The CDR3 runs 12 residues. As DNA, the CDR3 is TGTGCCAGCAGCTCCGGGGGCAATGAGCAGTTCTTC. Amino acids: CASSSGGNEQFF. The variable domain in full, with the rest retrieved from reference TRBV5-6 and TRBJ2-1, is DAGVTQSPTHLIKTRGQQVTLRCSPKSGHDTVSWYQQALGQGPQFIFQYYEEEERQRGNFPDRFSGHQFPNYSSELNVNALLLGDSALYLCASSSGGNEQFFGPGTRLTVL.

The chain has TRBV28 and TRBJ2-5, with 9 bases identical to TRBD1. The germline gives CDR1 MDHEN, CDR2 SYDVKM. The CDR3 has 16 amino acids. The ends lost 1 base at V and 5 bases at J; junction bases unmatched: 8. CDR3 in DNA: TGTGCCAGCAGTTTATCCCTCGGACAGGGGAGGGAGACCCAGTACTTC. Translating gives CASSLSLGQGRETQYF.

The V call is TRBV28, the J call TRBJ2-1, with 7 positions matching TRBD2. The V and J ends lost 6 bases and 3 bases, in that order; junction bases with no gene match: 5. This CDR3 comprises 14 residues. Germline V gene data show CDR1 as MDHEN and CDR2 as SYDVKM. CDR3 nucleotides: TGTGCCAGCAGCTCCAGGACTAGCTACAATGAGCAGTTCTTC. Amino acids: CASSSRTSYNEQFF.

The rearrangement joins TRBV27 to TRBJ2-5, with 7 bases identical to TRBD1. With 0 bases clipped from V and 7 bases from J, the junction kept 8 bases outside the gene matches. Germline V gene data show CDR1 as MNHEY and CDR2 as SMNVEV (reference sequence). This CDR3 has 15 amino acids. CDR3 bases: TGTGCCAGCAGTTTATCGGGCACAGGGGCCGGGACCCAGTACTTC. Translated, it gives CASSLSGTGAGTQYF.

The chain links TRBV5-6 to TRBJ1-3; TRBD1 matches at 7 bases. Germline values: CDR1 SGHDT, CDR2 YYEEEE. Trimming at V came to 2 bases and at J to 4 bases, leaving 3 bases not matched to a gene. This CDR3 spans 14 amino acids. The CDR3 sequence is CASSLRGRGNTIYF. The CDR3 coding sequence is TGTGCCAGCAGCTTAAGGGGGCGAGGAAACACCATATATTTT.

The chain employs TRBV28 and TRBJ1-5, with a possible D match to TRBD1 (6 bases). This CDR3 is 15 amino acids long. The V end was cut by 9 bases, the J end by 2 bases, with 17 bases between. Germline V gene lookup returns CDR1 MDHEN and CDR2 SYDVKM. The CDR3 here is CASTTYRAGNQPQHF. Here the CDR3 DNA reads TGTGCCAGTACCACCTACAGGGCTGGCAATCAGCCCCAGCATTTT.

The chain recombines TRBV30 with TRBJ1-2; 7 bases are shared with TRBD1. The CDR3 spans 16 residues. CDR1 is GTSNPN and CDR2 is SVGIG in the germline V gene (reference sequence). V gave up 1 base and J gave up 3 bases; unmatched junction bases: 11. The CDR3 spells CAWSAKFGTAYYGYTF. In nucleotides, the CDR3 is TGTGCCTGGAGTGCTAAGTTTGGGACAGCTTACTATGGCTACACCTTC.

The chain employs TRBV29-1 and TRBJ1-1; D may be TRBD1 (5 bases). The germline CDR1 and CDR2 sequences are SQVTM and ANQGSEA. The CDR3 contains 14 residues. Trimming removed 7 bases from V and 0 bases from J, with 15 bases in between. The CDR3 DNA is TGCAGCGCCCAATCGGGACTTTTGAACACTGAAGCTTTCTTT. Protein sequence: CSAQSGLLNTEAFF.